What follows describes a single T cell receptor beta chain. The specificity of this receptor is unknown. No quality values exist for individual bases; no much larger clone is one base distant. Per the publication, the time point label means: baseline before first vaccination. Samples from vaccinated people were obtained from the UK trials COV001 and COV002, which included a single-blind randomized controlled phase 2/3 trial of AZD1222 (ChAdOx1 nCoV-19) in healthy adults. Trial participant PBMC samples were collected at day 0 and day 28 after the second dose for TCRbeta chain sequencing. The data originate from a study of T cell responses to AZD1222 COVID-19 vaccine (dated by TCRdb to about 2021). Context from the whole study: Because spike-specific TCR depth and breadth did not differ between the two schedules, AZD1222 recipients who got a second dose at roughly 4 weeks were pooled with those who got a second dose at roughly 12 weeks. TCR sequencing was performed for over 230 trial participants, of whom 200 to 210 were given two doses of AZD1222 and around 26 were given two doses of MenACWY control vaccine. Trial participants were enrolled by age into 18-55, 56-69 and 70-plus year subgroups, with roughly 150, 30 and 60 TCR-sequenced participants respectively.

The CDR3 regions of human TCRbeta chains were analyzed by immunosequencing. Turning to the authors' computational methods: Repertoire TCRs were matched against a reference library of SARS-CoV-2-specific TCRs generated with the MIRA antigen-specificity platform. Breadth was defined as the fraction of unique TCRs that were SARS-CoV-2-associated, and depth was defined as the fraction of total T cells that were SARS-CoV-2-associated. Using the MIRA data, each spike-specific TCR was assigned both to the spike region to which the TCR was reactive and to a CD4 or CD8 class. Log10-transformed breadth and depth values were compared by one-way ANOVA with Sidak's multiple comparisons tests. Imported from immuneACCESS, the table was reduced by TCRdb to in-frame sequences with V and J called. These copies leave out some clones; in studies compared against another copy, an unresolved V gene accounts for under half, and the cause of the remainder is not known. V and J calls plus clone size are reproduced from that table; the DNA served to infer D and trimming. The sample table shows 90,000 to 120,000 clones, and about 87% are seen once. The ten largest account for 2.5% to 4% of the sample.

V lost 5 bases and J lost 0 bases; the stretch between them is 15 bases long. The CDR3 runs 16 residues from the cysteine to the phenylalanine. The DNA shown is the 48-base CDR3, in frame from base 1. The germline V gene (reference sequence) specifies SGHAT as CDR1 and FQDESV as CDR2. General study outcomes and caveats: Participants were mostly white British, with more females than males. The authors suggested clonal diversity may have been underestimated. A significant rise in spike-specific TCR breadth and depth was observed after two AZD1222 doses relative to day 0 and relative to MenACWY recipients. No day 14 peak-response samples were available, so repertoires were characterized only after the peak T cell response. Conclusions about previously exposed vaccinees are limited, since just a handful of AZD1222 recipients were seropositive for SARS-CoV-2 at baseline. Epitopes outside the regions mutated in the B.1.351 and B.1.1.7 variants were reportedly recognized by nearly half of the unique spike-specific TCRs. In the small 56-69-year group, the increase in depth fell short of significance, most likely because of low power. CD4 TCRs associated with the vaccine covered the entire spike protein, and the dominant responses were in regions 160-218 and 743-854.

This material consisted of peripheral blood, taken on day 0 of AZD1222 vaccination. The chain is encoded by TRBV11-1 joined to TRBJ2-3; no D gene is confidently identified. This receptor was taken from an adult in good health. The nucleotide sequence is TGTGCCAGCAGCCCCCCCTGGGCCGTTAGCACAGATACGCAGTATTTT. Protein translation: CASSPPWAVSTDTQYF.